Presented here are 22 T cell receptor beta chains from one specimen sequenced in a study of blood T cells in healthy people across ages. PCR was performed a second time for about 7 to 12 cycles using a sample-barcoded 5' primer and a J-beta primer mix. From the 5' RACE reads, TCRdb called clonotypes with MiXCR, one entry per CDR3 protein. The sample lists 650,000 or so distinct CDR3 sequences, 52% seen once, with about 13% in the top ten. The sample was blood. These receptor sequences come from a woman over 75 in good health.

The chain has TRBV7-3 and TRBJ2-3; 8 bases match TRBD2. Germline CDR1 and CDR2: SGHTA and FQGTGA. The CDR3 covers 17 residues. The V and J ends lost 5 bases and 0 bases, in that order; junction bases with no gene match: 10. CDR3 region: CASSAHMSGSSTDTQYF. CDR3 DNA sequence: TGTGCCAGCAGCGCACATATGAGCGGGAGTAGCACAGATACGCAGTATTTT.

On this clonotype itself: This may arise from a read error, as a much more abundant clone is one base away. The chain joins TRBV7-9 to TRBJ2-1, with D perhaps being TRBD1 or TRBD2 (5 bases each). The end of the DNA is better explained by TRBJ2-7, so the J call may be wrong. Germline lookup yields CDR1 SEHNR and CDR2 FQNEAQ (reference sequence). The length of the CDR3 is 14 residues. Here the CDR3 DNA reads TGTGCCAGCAGCAACCGGGACGGGTACAATGAGCAGTACTTC. Its translation: CASSNRDGYNEQYF.

This sequence joins TRBV11-2 and TRBJ2-7; D ambiguous. The CDR3 spans 13 residues. The V gene lost 0 bases and the J gene lost 3 bases, with 6 bases spanning the gap. CDR1 SGHAT and CDR2 FQNNGV come from the germline V gene. DNA of the CDR3: TGTGCCAGCAGCTTAGATTCCCTCTACGAGCAGTACTTC. It yields the protein CASSLDSLYEQYF.

The chain carries TRBV20-1 and TRBJ2-5; 11 nucleotides line up with TRBD2. The V gene's germline CDR1 is DFQATT and CDR2 SNEGSKA (reference sequence). J lost 10 bases, V lost 6 bases, and 7 bases had no gene match. CDR3 length: 12 amino acids. CDR3 in DNA: TGCAGTGCAAGGACTAGCGGGTTTGGCCAGTACTTC. This translates into CSARTSGFGQYF.

This clonotype occurred once. The J gene is TRBJ2-5, the V gene TRBV20-1; 11 bases fit TRBD2. The J call is in doubt because the DNA end fits TRBJ2-7 better. The germline V gene has CDR1 DFQATT and CDR2 SNEGSKA (reference sequence). CDR3 length: 16 amino acids. The CDR3 region is CSASDRAGTSGYEQYF. The CDR3 region has the DNA TGCAGTGCTTCCGACAGGGCCGGGACTAGCGGTTACGAGCAGTACTTC.

The chain combines TRBV3-1 with TRBJ2-5, with 7 bases that match TRBD2. Germline CDR1 reads LGHDT; CDR2 reads YNNKEL (reference sequence). J lost 11 bases, V lost 4 bases, and 13 bases had no gene match. This CDR3 contains 14 residues. Here the CDR3 DNA reads TGTGCCAGCAGCCTGTCAGGACTAGTCGTCAAGCAGTACTTC. Translating it yields CASSLSGLVVKQYF.

This clonotype has more than one count but fewer than ten. The chain has TRBV7-2 and TRBJ2-2, with 7 nucleotides matching TRBD1. Germline trimming cut 5 bases from V and 7 bases from J; bases unmatched to any gene: 4. The germline V gene has CDR1 SGHTA and CDR2 FQGNSA. CDR3 length: 13 amino acids. The CDR3 nucleotides read TGTGCCAGCAGCCCCGGACAGGTCGGGGAGCTGTTTTTT. Protein: CASSPGQVGELFF. Using reference TRBV7-2 and TRBJ2-2 for the parts outside the CDR3, the full variable domain is GAGVSQSPSNKVTEKGKDVELRCDPISGHTALYWYRQSLGQGLEFLIYFQGNSAPDKSGLPSDRFSAERTGGSVSTLTIQRTQQEDSAVYLCASSPGQVGELFFGEGSRLTVL.

The chain uses TRBV27 and TRBJ2-4; D uncertain. Trimming stripped 2 bases from V and 6 bases from J, with 8 bases between. The CDR3 length is 13 residues. Germline V CDR1 and CDR2: MNHEY, SMNVEV (reference sequence). The CDR3 loop is CASSLNRLNIQYF. In DNA, the CDR3 is TGTGCCAGCAGTTTAAATAGGTTAAACATTCAGTACTTC.

The chain couples TRBV9 to TRBJ2-2; D not certain. This CDR3 region has 15 residues. The germline V gene has CDR1 SGDLS and CDR2 YYNGEE. V was pared by 0 bases and J by 4 bases, with 10 bases between. Here the CDR3 DNA reads TGTGCCAGCAGCGTAGAGAACTCCCGCACCGGGGAGCTGTTTTTT. Protein sequence: CASSVENSRTGELFF.

V gene TRBV20-1 combines with J gene TRBJ2-3; 7 positions agree with TRBD1. Trimming cost V 2 bases and J 4 bases; bases outside gene matches: 12. Germline loops: CDR1 DFQATT, CDR2 SNEGSKA (reference sequence). This CDR3 comprises 16 residues. CDR3 sequence: CSARTGTVYGADTQYF. In nucleotides, the CDR3 is TGCAGTGCTAGAACCGGGACAGTGTATGGGGCAGATACGCAGTATTTT.

This sequence joins TRBV7-8 and TRBJ2-1, with TRBD1 matching 9 bases. Losses at the gene ends were 2 bases for V and 0 bases for J; bases not matched to a gene: 11. Germline CDR1 SGHVS, CDR2 FQNEAQ. This CDR3 is 19 amino acids long. The CDR3 DNA sequence: TGTGCCAGCAGCTTACCATTCCGGGACAGGGCTGGCTCCTACAATGAGCAGTTCTTC. Protein sequence: CASSLPFRDRAGSYNEQFF.

This clonotype was counted only a few times. V gene TRBV12-3 or TRBV12-4 combines with J gene TRBJ2-7; 7 bases are shared with TRBD1. The CDR3 totals 13 residues. With 5 bases clipped from V and 2 bases from J, the junction kept 3 bases outside the gene matches. CDR3 in amino acids: CASSSQGAYEQYF. CDR3 in DNA: TGTGCCAGCAGTAGTCAGGGGGCCTACGAGCAGTACTTC.

The DNA of the CDR3 is TGTGCCAGCAGTTTAAGTGGTGCTGGGATCAATGAGCAGTACTTC. As protein: CASSLSGAGINEQYF. The chain couples TRBV28 to TRBJ2-7; D ambiguous. The CDR3 runs 15 residues. Trimming removed 2 bases at V and 7 bases at J, with 18 bases between. The germline gives CDR1 MDHEN, CDR2 SYDVKM.

This clonotype came up many times. The chain has TRBV18 and TRBJ2-6; 8 nucleotides agree with TRBD1. The junction had 15 bases not matched to a gene; V was cut back by 2 bases and J by 0 bases. The CDR3 covers 21 residues. Germline V gene lookup returns CDR1 KGHSH and CDR2 LQKENI. In nucleotides, the CDR3 is TGTGCCAGCTCACCAGAATGGGGGCGCGGACAGGGACCCTCTGGGGCCAACGTCCTGACTTTC. Residues: CASSPEWGRGQGPSGANVLTF.

This clonotype has just one count. V and J are TRBV21-1 and TRBJ2-5; the table's D call, TRBD1, was not checked against the DNA. TRBV21-1 is a pseudogene locus. The CDR3 has 14 residues. DNA for the CDR3: TGTGCCAGCAGATCACAGGGGGCTAGGGAGACCCAGTACTTC. Its protein product is CASRSQGARETQYF.

A remark on this clonotype: A much larger clone lies a single base off, so this may be a read error. This rearrangement joins TRBV12-3 or TRBV12-4 to TRBJ2-1; D is possibly TRBD2 (5 bases). The end of the DNA is better explained by TRBJ2-7, so the J call may be wrong. The CDR3 extends over 15 amino acids. The CDR3 region is CASILGSSSYNEQYF. CDR3 in DNA: TGTGCCAGCATCTTAGGGAGTAGCTCCTACAATGAGCAGTACTTC.

This clonotype was seen a handful of times. This chain uses TRBV20-1 with TRBJ2-3, with 10 bases lining up with TRBD1. The V gene's germline CDR1 is DFQATT and CDR2 SNEGSKA (reference sequence). The ends lost 1 base at V and 1 base at J; junction bases unmatched: 2. The CDR3 spans 15 residues. The CDR3 sequence: CSARGGTGGTDTQYF. The CDR3 DNA sequence: TGCAGTGCTAGAGGGGGGACAGGGGGCACAGATACGCAGTATTTT.

The chain uses TRBV11-2 and TRBJ1-6; D unresolved. CDR3 size: 20 residues. V lost 5 bases, J lost 3 bases, and 26 bases lay in between. Germline CDR1 reads SGHAT; CDR2 reads FQNNGV. The CDR3 protein is CASSRLASVSTVVYNSPLHF. The CDR3 DNA reads as TGTGCCAGCAGCCGCCTAGCCTCTGTCTCGACTGTCGTCTATAATTCACCCCTCCACTTT.

Worth noting for this clonotype: A read error is possible here, since a much larger clone lies one base away. V usage is TRBV24-1 and J usage is TRBJ2-1, with TRBD2 as a possible D gene (6 bases). The CDR3 totals 14 residues. In germline, CDR1 is KGHDR, CDR2 SFDVKD. Trimming shortened V by 7 bases and J by 6 bases, and 15 bases separated the two germline ends. CDR3 amino acids: CATRGTGGANEQFF. CDR3 nucleotide sequence: TGTGCCACCAGGGGGACTGGCGGGGCCAATGAGCAGTTCTTC.

This clonotype was detected many times. The chain uses TRBV3-1 and TRBJ2-7, with 7 bases fitting TRBD2. CDR1 LGHDT and CDR2 YNNKEL come from the germline V gene (reference sequence). The CDR3 has 14 amino acids. V was clipped by 1 base and J by 7 bases; unmatched bases: 7. The CDR3 spells CASSQGLAVREQYF. DNA for the CDR3: TGTGCCAGCAGCCAAGGTCTAGCGGTTCGTGAGCAGTACTTC.

About this clonotype itself: A junction boundary mismatches the germline segment, possibly from a read error. This chain uses TRBV20-1 with TRBJ1-4, with 7 bases aligning to TRBD1. The CDR3 covers 15 residues. The germline gives CDR1 DFQATT, CDR2 SNEGSKA (reference sequence). The CDR3 reads CNARGEKGQVEKLFF. As DNA, the CDR3 is TGCAATGCTAGAGGAGAGAAAGGACAGGTTGAAAAACTGTTTTTT.

This clonotype was observed many times. This chain uses TRBV5-1 with TRBJ2-3, with 11 bases identical to TRBD1. The CDR3 is 15 amino acids. The germline gives CDR1 SGHRS, CDR2 YFSETQ. V dropped 4 bases and J dropped 5; count of bases not matched to a gene: 6. The CDR3 DNA reads TGCGCCAGCAGCCCGGGACAGGGGGTGGAAGATACGCAGTATTTT. Translated, it gives CASSPGQGVEDTQYF. The whole variable domain, remainder taken from reference TRBV5-1 and TRBJ2-3, is KAGVTQTPRYLIKTRGQQVTLSCSPISGHRSVSWYQQTPGQGLQFLFEYFSETQRNKGNFPGRFSGRQFSNSRSEMNVSTLELGDSALYLCASSPGQGVEDTQYFGPGTRLTVL.